These 17 T cell receptor beta chains came from one sample sequenced in a study of blood T cell repertoires in COVID-19. The method was immunoSEQ multiplex PCR; TCRdb's version includes in-frame clones alone and lacks a portion of them. The profile covers some 58,000 clones, with approximately 83% appearing a single time and more than 1% taken by the ten largest. Specimen: peripheral blood. These receptors came from a man aged 40-55 years with acute or convalescent COVID-19.

This rearrangement joins TRBV9 to TRBJ1-5; possible D gene TRBD1, 6 bases. Germline V gene data show CDR1 as SGDLS and CDR2 as YYNGEE. V was pared by 4 bases and J by 1 base, with 12 bases between. CDR3 length: 15 residues. The CDR3 reads CASSREDSSNQPQHF. As DNA, the CDR3 is TGTGCCAGCAGCCGGGAGGACAGCAGCAATCAGCCCCAGCATTTT.

V usage is TRBV11-3 and J usage is TRBJ2-5; perhaps TRBD2 as D (5 bases). This CDR3 has 13 residues. V was pared by 3 bases and J by 3 bases, with 8 bases between. Germline CDR1 SGHNT, CDR2 YENEEA. The CDR3 here is CASSFTREETQYF. As DNA, the CDR3 is TGTGCCAGCAGCTTCACGAGGGAAGAGACCCAGTACTTC.

The chain employs TRBV28 and TRBJ1-2; no reliable D call. The CDR3 is made up of 12 amino acids. Trimming left V 6 bases short and J 4 bases short, with 9 bases between. The germline V gene has CDR1 MDHEN and CDR2 SYDVKM. Written as DNA, the CDR3 is TGTGCCAGCAGGTCTGCGGTCTATGGCTACACCTTC. Translation: CASRSAVYGYTF.

V usage is TRBV2 and J usage is TRBJ2-7, with D maybe TRBD1 (6 bases). The CDR3 extends over 15 amino acids. Germline CDR1 reads SNHLY; CDR2 reads FYNNEI. The V end lost 4 bases, the J end lost 0 bases, and 13 bases lay between the germline ends. For the CDR3, the DNA is TGTGCCAGCAGTGCGAGGACAGCAAGCTCCTACGAGCAGTACTTC. It is translated as CASSARTASSYEQYF.

CDR3: CASGQLNYEQYF. For the CDR3, the DNA is TGTGCTAGTGGACAACTAAACTACGAGCAGTACTTC. This chain joins TRBV12-5 and TRBJ2-7; D uncertain. Germline V gene lookup returns CDR1 LGHNT and CDR2 FRNRAP. V lost 6 bases, J lost 3 bases, and 9 bases lay in between. The CDR3 length is 12 residues.

The rearrangement uses TRBV19 and TRBJ2-5, with a tentative D call TRBD2 (6 bases). CDR1 LNHDA and CDR2 SQIVND come from the germline V gene (reference sequence). The ends were cut back, 0 bases at V and 1 base at J, with 12 bases in the middle. The length of the CDR3 is 16 residues. The DNA for the CDR3 is TGTGCCAGTAGTATAGACTCCGGGACTTCCCAAGAGACCCAGTACTTC. It codes for CASSIDSGTSQETQYF.

The J gene is TRBJ1-5, the V gene TRBV6-5, with D unclear. The CDR3 totals 12 residues. The germline CDR1 and CDR2 sequences are MNHEY and SVGAGI. Trimming shortened V by 7 bases and J by 7 bases, and 11 bases separated the two germline ends. The CDR3 loop is CASKRRAQPQHF. The CDR3 DNA sequence: TGTGCCAGCAAGCGGCGGGCGCAGCCCCAGCATTTT.

V gene TRBV3-1 (or the pseudogene TRBV3-2) combines with J gene TRBJ2-4; 8 positions agree with TRBD1. Germline lookup yields CDR1 LGHDT and CDR2 YNNKEL (reference sequence). Germline trimming cut 4 bases from V and 7 bases from J; bases unmatched to any gene: 9. The CDR3 is made up of 15 amino acids. The CDR3 sequence: CASSLAGGGGNIQYF. The CDR3 region has the DNA TGTGCCAGCAGCCTCGCAGGGGGCGGCGGGAACATTCAGTACTTC.

The rearrangement links TRBV7-7 to TRBJ2-3; D uncertain. The length of the CDR3 is 13 residues. With 4 bases removed from V and 2 bases from J, the gap between germline ends came to 7 bases. Germline assignment: CDR1 SSHAT and CDR2 FNYEAQ (reference sequence). The DNA of the CDR3 is TGTGCCAGCAGCTCTTCGGTCACAGATACGCAGTATTTT. Translating gives CASSSSVTDTQYF.

V usage is TRBV3-1 (or the pseudogene TRBV3-2) and J usage is TRBJ1-3; D possibly corresponds to TRBD1 (5 bases). V lost 4 bases to trimming and J lost 2 bases, with 15 bases between them. The CDR3 length is 16 residues. The V gene's germline CDR1 is LGHDT and CDR2 YNNKEL (reference sequence). The CDR3 loop is CASSRQGAVTGNTIYF. CDR3 sequence (DNA): TGTGCCAGCAGCCGGCAGGGTGCGGTCACTGGAAACACCATATATTTT.

This clone was detected a few times. The rearrangement uses TRBV7-8 and TRBJ2-7, with a tentative D call TRBD2 (5 bases). Trimming took off 5 bases at V and 5 bases at J, with 13 bases between the two ends. The CDR3 has 13 residues. Germline CDR1 reads SGHVS; CDR2 reads FQNEAQ. CDR3 sequence: CASSPTRENEQYF. The DNA of the CDR3 is TGTGCCAGCAGCCCCACGAGGGAGAACGAGCAGTACTTC.

V usage is TRBV2 and J usage is TRBJ1-3, with D uncertain. Germline-derived CDR1 and CDR2 are SNHLY and FYNNEI. Trimming shortened V by 0 bases and J by 0 bases, and 6 bases separated the two germline ends. CDR3 length equals 15 residues. In DNA form, the CDR3 reads TGTGCCAGCAGTGAAGCGAGGGTCTCTGGAAACACCATATATTTT. Translation: CASSEARVSGNTIYF.

The genes are TRBV5-1 and TRBJ1-1; D not resolved. CDR3 length: 16 amino acids. Trimming removed 0 bases at V and 0 bases at J, with 12 bases between. Germline assignment: CDR1 SGHRS and CDR2 YFSETQ. The CDR3 sequence: CASSLGGATMNTEAFF. DNA for the CDR3: TGCGCCAGCAGCTTGGGCGGAGCCACCATGAACACTGAAGCTTTCTTT.

The genes are TRBV6-5 and TRBJ2-1, with 8 bases fitting TRBD2. The J segment lost 4 bases and the V segment lost 6 bases, leaving 8 bases of the junction unmatched. CDR1 is MNHEY and CDR2 is SVGAGI in the germline V gene. The CDR3 totals 15 residues. CDR3 region: CASSLTSGTYNEQFF. In nucleotides, the CDR3 is TGTGCCAGCAGCCTCACTAGCGGAACGTACAATGAGCAGTTCTTC.

This chain links TRBV4-1 with TRBJ1-2; 9 bases agree with TRBD1. Trimming cost V 2 bases and J 4 bases; bases outside gene matches: 8. This CDR3 comprises 16 residues. CDR1 is MGHRA and CDR2 is YSYEKL in the germline V gene. CDR3 amino acids: CASSQPRQGVTYGYTF. The CDR3, as DNA: TGCGCCAGCAGCCAACCTCGACAGGGGGTGACCTATGGCTACACCTTC.

The rearrangement joins TRBV30 to TRBJ1-1; D ambiguous. Trimming removed 3 bases from V and 6 bases from J, with 14 bases in between. The CDR3 spans 13 residues. Germline loops: CDR1 GTSNPN, CDR2 SVGIG (reference sequence). CDR3 residues: CAWSVRTDSEAFF. The CDR3 nucleotides are TGTGCCTGGAGCGTTCGGACGGACTCTGAAGCTTTCTTT.

The chain joins TRBV9 to TRBJ1-2; 7 positions match TRBD1. V was pared by 0 bases and J by 4 bases, with 9 bases of the junction left unmatched. Germline V CDR1 and CDR2: SGDLS, YYNGEE. This CDR3 is 16 amino acids long. DNA of the CDR3: TGTGCCAGCAGCGTAGTGCCAAGAGGGGGCGTCTATGGCTACACCTTC. Protein product: CASSVVPRGGVYGYTF.